Each of the 2 T cell receptor beta chains below was sequenced from the same sample in a study of post-analysis software for immune sequencing data. Study-level findings and limits: Controls had lower frequencies than patients of about 5 TRBV segments, which included TRBV5-6, TRBV5-1 and TRBV20-1.

For these TCRs, the target antigens are not known. Included in the TCR beta cDNA libraries were unique molecular identifiers. Each CDR3 protein is one row after TCRdb ran MiXCR on the PCR reads. The sample shows about 540,000 distinct CDR3 sequences, roughly 34% of them seen only once. Sequences were obtained from blood. Source of these receptors: a girl younger than 18 with multiple sclerosis.

The chain carries TRBV9 and TRBJ1-1; D is possibly TRBD1 (5 bases). Germline CDR1 is SGDLS and CDR2 is YYNGEE. CDR3 length: 13 residues. V was pared by 5 bases and J by 1 base, with 9 bases between. The CDR3 nucleotides read TGTGCCAGCAGTACAGGTGCGAACACTGAAGCTTTCTTT. Translation gives CASSTGANTEAFF. The entire variable domain, with the rest obtained from reference TRBV9 and TRBJ1-1, is as follows: DSGVTQTPKHLITATGQRVTLRCSPRSGDLSVYWYQQSLDQGLQFLIQYYNGEERAKGNILERFSAQQFPDLHSELNLSSLELGDSALYFCASSTGANTEAFFGQGTRLTVV.

This clonotype has more than one count but fewer than ten. In nucleotides, the CDR3 is TGTGCCAGCATCAGGACAGCAGCGGACTACGAGCAGTACTTC. It is translated as CASIRTAADYEQYF. The chain carries TRBV6-6 and TRBJ2-5; a weak D match, TRBD1 (6 bases). The DNA matches TRBJ2-7 better at its end, which makes the J call doubtful. The CDR3 has 14 amino acids. Germline CDR1 is MNHNY and CDR2 is SVGAGI (reference sequence).